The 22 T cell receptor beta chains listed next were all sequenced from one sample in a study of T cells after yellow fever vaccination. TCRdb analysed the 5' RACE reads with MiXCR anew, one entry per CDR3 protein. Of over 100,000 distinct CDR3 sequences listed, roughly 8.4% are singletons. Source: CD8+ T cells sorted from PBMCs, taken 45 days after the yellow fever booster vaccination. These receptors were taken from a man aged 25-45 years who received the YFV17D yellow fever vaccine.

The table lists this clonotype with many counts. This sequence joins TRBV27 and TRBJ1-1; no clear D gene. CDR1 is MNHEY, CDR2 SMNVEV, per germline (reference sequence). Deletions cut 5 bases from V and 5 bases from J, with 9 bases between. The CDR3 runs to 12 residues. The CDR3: CASSGVGTEAFF. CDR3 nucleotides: TGTGCCAGCAGTGGGGTTGGGACTGAAGCTTTCTTT.

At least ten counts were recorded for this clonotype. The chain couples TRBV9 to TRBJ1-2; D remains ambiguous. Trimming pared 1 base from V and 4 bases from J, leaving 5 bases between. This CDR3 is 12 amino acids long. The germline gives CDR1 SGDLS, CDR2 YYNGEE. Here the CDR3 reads CASSVTSYGYTF. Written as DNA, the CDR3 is TGTGCCAGCAGCGTAACGTCCTATGGCTACACCTTC.

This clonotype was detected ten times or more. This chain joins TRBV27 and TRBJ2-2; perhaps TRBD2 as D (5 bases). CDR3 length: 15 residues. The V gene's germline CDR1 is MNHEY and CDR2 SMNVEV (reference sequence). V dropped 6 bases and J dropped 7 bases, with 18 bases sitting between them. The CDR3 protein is CASRTLSSLFGELFF. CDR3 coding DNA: TGTGCCAGCAGGACGCTGTCTAGCTTATTCGGGGAGCTGTTTTTT.

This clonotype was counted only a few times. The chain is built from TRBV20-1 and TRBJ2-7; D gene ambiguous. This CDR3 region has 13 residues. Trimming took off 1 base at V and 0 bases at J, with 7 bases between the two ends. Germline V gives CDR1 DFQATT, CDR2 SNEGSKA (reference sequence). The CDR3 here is CSARGAASYEQYF. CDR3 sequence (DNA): TGCAGTGCTAGAGGGGCAGCCTCCTACGAGCAGTACTTC.

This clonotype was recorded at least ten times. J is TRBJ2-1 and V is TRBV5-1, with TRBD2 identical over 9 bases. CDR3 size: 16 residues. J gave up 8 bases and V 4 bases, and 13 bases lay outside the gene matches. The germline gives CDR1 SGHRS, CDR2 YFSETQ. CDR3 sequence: CASSNYLAGEVHEQFF. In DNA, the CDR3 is TGCGCCAGCAGCAACTACTTAGCGGGAGAGGTCCATGAGCAGTTCTTC.

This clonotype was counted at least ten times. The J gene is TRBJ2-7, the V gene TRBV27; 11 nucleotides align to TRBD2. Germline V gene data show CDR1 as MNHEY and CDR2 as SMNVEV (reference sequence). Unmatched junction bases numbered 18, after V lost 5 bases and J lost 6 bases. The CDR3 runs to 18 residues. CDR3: CASSLAGTSGAPGFEQYF. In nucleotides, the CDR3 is TGTGCCAGCAGTCTCGCCGGGACTAGCGGCGCGCCGGGATTCGAGCAGTACTTC.

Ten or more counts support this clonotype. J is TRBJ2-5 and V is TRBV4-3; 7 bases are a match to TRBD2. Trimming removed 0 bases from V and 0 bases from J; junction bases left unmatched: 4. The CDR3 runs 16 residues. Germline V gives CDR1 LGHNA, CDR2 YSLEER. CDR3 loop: CASSQDRGEYQETQYF. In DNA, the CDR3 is TGCGCCAGCAGCCAAGATCGGGGGGAGTACCAAGAGACCCAGTACTTC.

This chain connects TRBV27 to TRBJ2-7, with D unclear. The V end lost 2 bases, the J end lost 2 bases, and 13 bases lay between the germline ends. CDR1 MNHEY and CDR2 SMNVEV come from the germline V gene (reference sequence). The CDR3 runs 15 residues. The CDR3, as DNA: TGTGCCAGCAGTTTACGTCCCCAGACGCCCTACGAGCAGTACTTC. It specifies CASSLRPQTPYEQYF.

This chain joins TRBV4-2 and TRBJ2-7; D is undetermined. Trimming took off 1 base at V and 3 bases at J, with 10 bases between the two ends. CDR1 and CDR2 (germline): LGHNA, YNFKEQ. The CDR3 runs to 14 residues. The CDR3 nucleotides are TGTGCCAGCAGCCAAGCTGGTTTTAACTACGAGCAGTACTTC. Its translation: CASSQAGFNYEQYF.

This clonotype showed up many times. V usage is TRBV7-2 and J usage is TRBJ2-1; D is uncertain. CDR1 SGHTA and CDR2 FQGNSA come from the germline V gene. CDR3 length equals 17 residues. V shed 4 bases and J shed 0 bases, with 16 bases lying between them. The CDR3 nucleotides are TGTGCCAGCAGCTCTGGCGCTTCGCTCGGCTCCTACAATGAGCAGTTCTTC. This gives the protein CASSSGASLGSYNEQFF.

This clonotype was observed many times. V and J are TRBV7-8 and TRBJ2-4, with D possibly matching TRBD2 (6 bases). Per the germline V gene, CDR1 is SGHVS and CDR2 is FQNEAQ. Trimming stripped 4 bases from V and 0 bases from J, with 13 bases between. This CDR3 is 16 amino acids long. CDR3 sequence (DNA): TGTGCCAGCAGCTCGGCGGAGCGGGTAGCCAAAAACATTCAGTACTTC. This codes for CASSSAERVAKNIQYF.

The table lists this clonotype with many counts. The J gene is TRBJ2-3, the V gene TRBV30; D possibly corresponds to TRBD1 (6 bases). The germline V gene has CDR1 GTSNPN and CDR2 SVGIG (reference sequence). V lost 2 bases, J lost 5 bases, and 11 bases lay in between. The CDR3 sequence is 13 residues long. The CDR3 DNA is TGTGCCTGGAGTCCCCTAGGGGGAGATACGCAGTATTTT. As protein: CAWSPLGGDTQYF.

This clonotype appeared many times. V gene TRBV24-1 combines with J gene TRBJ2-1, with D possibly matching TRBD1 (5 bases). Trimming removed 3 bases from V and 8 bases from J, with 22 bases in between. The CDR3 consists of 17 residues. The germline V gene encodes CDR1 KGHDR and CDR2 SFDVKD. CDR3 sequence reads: CATSDVARQGIQYEQFF. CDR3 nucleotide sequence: TGTGCCACCAGTGATGTTGCGCGCCAGGGAATTCAATATGAGCAGTTCTTC.

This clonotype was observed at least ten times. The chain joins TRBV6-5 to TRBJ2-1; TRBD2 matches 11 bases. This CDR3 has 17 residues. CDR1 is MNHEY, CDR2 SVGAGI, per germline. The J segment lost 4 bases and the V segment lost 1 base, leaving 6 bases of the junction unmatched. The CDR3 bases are TGTGCCAGCAGTTACTATACCGGGACTAGCGGTTACAATGAGCAGTTCTTC. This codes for CASSYYTGTSGYNEQFF.

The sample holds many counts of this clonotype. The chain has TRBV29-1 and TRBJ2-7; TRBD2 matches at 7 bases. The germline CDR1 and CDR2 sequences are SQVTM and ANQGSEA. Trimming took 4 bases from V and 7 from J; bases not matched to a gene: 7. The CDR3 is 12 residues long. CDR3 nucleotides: TGCAGCGTTGGGCCGGGGGGTCGGGAGCAGTACTTC. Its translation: CSVGPGGREQYF.

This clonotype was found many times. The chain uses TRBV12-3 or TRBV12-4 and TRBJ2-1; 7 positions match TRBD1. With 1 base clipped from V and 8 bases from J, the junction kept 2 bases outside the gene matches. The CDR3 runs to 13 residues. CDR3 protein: CASSLVGGDEQFF. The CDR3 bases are TGTGCCAGCAGTTTAGTAGGGGGCGATGAGCAGTTCTTC.

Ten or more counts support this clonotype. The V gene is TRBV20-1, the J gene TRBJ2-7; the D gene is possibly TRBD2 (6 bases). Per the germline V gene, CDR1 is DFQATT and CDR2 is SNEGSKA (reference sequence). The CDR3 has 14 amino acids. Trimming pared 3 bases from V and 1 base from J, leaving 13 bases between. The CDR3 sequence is CSASGDSGSYEQYF. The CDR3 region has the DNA TGCAGTGCTAGCGGCGATAGCGGTTCCTACGAGCAGTACTTC.

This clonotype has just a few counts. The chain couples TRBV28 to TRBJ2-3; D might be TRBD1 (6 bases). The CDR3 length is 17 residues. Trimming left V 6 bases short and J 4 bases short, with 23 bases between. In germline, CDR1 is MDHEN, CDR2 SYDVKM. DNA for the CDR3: TGTGCCAGCAGCCGCCCCTGGGCAGGGGATGTCGCAGATACGCAGTATTTT. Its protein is CASSRPWAGDVADTQYF.

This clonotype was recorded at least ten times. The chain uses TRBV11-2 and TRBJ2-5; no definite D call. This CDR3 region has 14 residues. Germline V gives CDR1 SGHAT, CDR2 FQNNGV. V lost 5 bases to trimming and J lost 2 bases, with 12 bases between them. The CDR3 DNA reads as TGTGCCAGCAGCCCCGTGGAGCAGCAAGAGACCCAGTACTTC. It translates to CASSPVEQQETQYF.

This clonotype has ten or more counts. CDR3 protein: CASSLEGRYEQYF. The CDR3 nucleotides read TGTGCCAGCAGCTTAGAAGGGCGCTACGAGCAGTACTTC. The chain combines TRBV13 with TRBJ2-7; no reliable D call. The CDR3 has 13 amino acids. V was cut by 1 base and J by 3 bases, with 7 bases left in between. Germline V gene lookup returns CDR1 PRHDT and CDR2 FYEKMQ (reference sequence).

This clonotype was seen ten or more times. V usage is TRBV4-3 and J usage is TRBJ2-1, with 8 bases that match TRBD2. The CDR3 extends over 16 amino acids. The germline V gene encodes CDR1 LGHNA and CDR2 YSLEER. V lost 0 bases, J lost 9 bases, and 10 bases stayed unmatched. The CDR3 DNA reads TGCGCCAGCAGCCAAGACCCAGCGGGAGTGTTGAGTGAGCAGTTCTTC. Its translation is CASSQDPAGVLSEQFF.

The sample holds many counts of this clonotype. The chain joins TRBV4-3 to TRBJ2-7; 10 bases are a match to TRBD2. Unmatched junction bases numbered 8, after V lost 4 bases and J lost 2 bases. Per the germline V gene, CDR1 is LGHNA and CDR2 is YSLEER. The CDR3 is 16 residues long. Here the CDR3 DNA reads TGCGCCAGCAGCCCAGCCCATAGCGGGGGGACCTACGAGCAGTACTTC. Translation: CASSPAHSGGTYEQYF.